Following are 12 T cell receptor beta chains from one sample sequenced in a study of T cells and copy number aberrations in small-cell lung cancer. Sequencing used immunoSEQ multiplex PCR; TCRdb keeps in-frame clones, though not all of them. The repertoire includes over 6,000 clones, around 76% of them detected once, and about 8.7% sits in the top ten. Sequencing was done on a sample of tumor tissue. The receptors were gathered from a man aged 50-59 years with small cell lung cancer.

This chain joins TRBV7-6 and TRBJ1-5; tentative D call: TRBD1 (6 bases). The CDR3 sequence is 15 residues long. The V gene's germline CDR1 is SGHVS and CDR2 FNYEAQ. V lost 5 bases to trimming and J lost 4 bases, with 15 bases between them. The CDR3 coding sequence is TGTGCCAGCAGCCCAGGCCAGGGGTTTAATCAGCCCCAGCATTTT. This gives the protein CASSPGQGFNQPQHF.

This clone appeared once. The V gene is TRBV7-9, the J gene TRBJ2-7, with 13 bases aligning to TRBD2. The J segment lost 7 bases and the V segment lost 11 bases, leaving 8 bases of the junction unmatched. CDR1 and CDR2 (germline): SEHNR, FQNEAQ (reference sequence). The CDR3 consists of 13 residues. The CDR3 coding sequence is TGTGCCGGATTACTAGCGGGAGGGGATGAGCAGTACTTC. This translates into CAGLLAGGDEQYF. The complete variable domain, with remaining parts taken from reference TRBV7-9 and TRBJ2-7, reads DTGVSQNPRHKITKRGQNVTFRCDPISEHNRLYWYRQTLGQGPEFLTYFQNEAQLEKSRLLSDRFSAERPKGSFSTLEIQRTEQGDSAMYLCAGLLAGGDEQYFGPGTRLTVT.

In this sample, this clone turned up a few times. V and J are TRBV4-1 and TRBJ2-3; possible D gene TRBD2, 5 bases. The CDR3 covers 16 residues. Germline V lookup: CDR1 MGHRA, CDR2 YSYEKL. Deletions cut 1 base from V and 0 bases from J, with 11 bases between. The CDR3 loop is CASSQGAGGSTDTQYF. CDR3 DNA sequence: TGCGCCAGCAGCCAAGGGGCAGGCGGGAGCACAGATACGCAGTATTTT.

The V call is TRBV4-1, the J call TRBJ2-7, with D possibly matching TRBD1 (6 bases). Germline V gene lookup returns CDR1 MGHRA and CDR2 YSYEKL. V lost 4 bases to trimming and J lost 0 bases, with 16 bases between them. The CDR3 runs 16 residues. This CDR3 reads CASSRETGISSYEQYF. The CDR3 nucleotides are TGCGCCAGCAGCCGGGAAACAGGGATCAGCTCCTACGAGCAGTACTTC.

This clone was recorded once. V is TRBV5-1 and J is TRBJ2-5; D not certain. This CDR3 has 13 amino acids. V lost 0 bases and J 1 base, leaving 4 bases between the germline ends. CDR1 and CDR2 (germline): SGHRS, YFSETQ. The CDR3: CASSLGVQETQYF. The CDR3 DNA sequence: TGCGCCAGCAGCTTGGGGGTCCAAGAGACCCAGTACTTC.

V is TRBV5-4 and J is TRBJ1-1; D not resolved. Per the germline V gene, CDR1 is SGHNT and CDR2 is YYREEE (reference sequence). V was trimmed by 2 bases and J by 5 bases, leaving 13 bases between them. The CDR3 totals 14 residues. CDR3 nucleotide sequence: TGTGCCAGCAGCTTCCTAGGAGGGAGGACTGAAGCTTTCTTT. Protein: CASSFLGGRTEAFF. Complete variable domain (other parts from reference TRBV5-4 and TRBJ1-1): ETGVTQSPTHLIKTRGQQVTLRCSSQSGHNTVSWYQQALGQGPQFIFQYYREEENGRGNFPPRFSGLQFPNYSSELNVNALELDDSALYLCASSFLGGRTEAFFGQGTRLTVV.

The V gene is TRBV10-3, the J gene TRBJ2-7, with D unclear. Trimming took off 0 bases at V and 1 base at J, with 7 bases between the two ends. Germline assignment: CDR1 ENHRY and CDR2 SYGVKD. CDR3 length equals 14 residues. The CDR3 region has the DNA TGTGCCATCAGTGAGTCGAGACCATCCTACGAGCAGTACTTC. Encoded protein: CAISESRPSYEQYF.

This chain connects TRBV10-3 to TRBJ2-2; TRBD2 is a possible D gene (5 bases). V lost 3 bases to trimming and J lost 0 bases, with 8 bases between them. The CDR3 runs to 15 residues. Germline CDR1 is ENHRY and CDR2 is SYGVKD. The CDR3 loop is CAISEAGANTGELFF. Written as DNA, the CDR3 is TGTGCCATCAGTGAAGCCGGGGCGAACACCGGGGAGCTGTTTTTT.

The rearrangement uses TRBV19 and TRBJ2-1, with D perhaps being TRBD1 or TRBD2 (6 bases each). In germline, CDR1 is LNHDA, CDR2 SQIVND (reference sequence). Between the trimmed V and J ends, which lost 0 bases and 6 bases, there was a span of 21 bases. This CDR3 is 18 amino acids long. CDR3 nucleotide sequence: TGTGCCAGTAGTATAGAGGGGCATGGGGGGCGCGTTGTCAATGAGCAGTTCTTC. Translating it yields CASSIEGHGGRVVNEQFF.

The count of this clone is one. The chain joins TRBV19 to TRBJ2-7; 9 nucleotides line up with TRBD2. J was trimmed by 1 base and V by 6 bases; bases with no gene match: 4. CDR3 length: 14 amino acids. The germline V gene has CDR1 LNHDA and CDR2 SQIVND (reference sequence). This CDR3 is CASSLSGSSYEQYF. The CDR3 DNA sequence: TGTGCCAGTAGCCTTAGCGGGAGTTCCTACGAGCAGTACTTC.

This clone counts as medium-sized. Different DNA sequences within this sample yield the same CDR3. J is TRBJ2-5 and V is TRBV7-3; D not resolved. The CDR3 is 13 residues long. Trimming stripped 0 bases from V and 2 bases from J, with 4 bases between. Per germline, CDR1 SGHTA and CDR2 FQGTGA. The CDR3 bases are TGTGCCAGCAGCTTAACGGTTCAAGAGACCCAGTACTTC. It encodes CASSLTVQETQYF. The variable domain in full, completed from reference TRBV7-3 and TRBJ2-5, reads GAGVSQTPSNKVTEKGKYVELRCDPISGHTALYWYRQSLGQGPEFLIYFQGTGAADDSGLPNDRFFAVRPEGSVSTLKIQRTERGDSAVYLCASSLTVQETQYFGPGTRLLVL.

The V gene is TRBV29-1, the J gene TRBJ1-1; 8 nucleotides match TRBD1. The CDR3 consists of 15 residues. V lost 7 bases to trimming and J lost 4 bases; unmatched junction nucleotides: 14. Germline assignment: CDR1 SQVTM and CDR2 ANQGSEA. CDR3 region: CSARTGMVSGTEAFF. CDR3 bases: TGCAGCGCCCGGACAGGGATGGTTTCAGGCACTGAAGCTTTCTTT.